This TCR beta chain was sequenced in a study of cytomegalovirus exposure and HLA in healthy donors. Study at large: Drawn from HLA-typed donors, about 85 million unique TCRs were held in an early data release. Broader study findings: Researchers counted around 160 TCR beta chains as cytomegalovirus-associated.

This CDR3 comprises 15 residues. Per the germline V gene, CDR1 is SSHAT and CDR2 is FNYEAQ (reference sequence). In the PCR, 60 Vbeta and 13 Jbeta primers were used. Clones were read by immunoSEQ multiplex PCR, and TCRdb kept only the in-frame ones, dropping some. The sample holds over 100,000 clones; roughly 75% are singletons and the top ten take 4.5% to 5.5%. Notes on this clone: Its antigen is still unknown. One end of the junction is discordant with germline, which a read error may explain.

The clonotype comes from a man aged 25-45 years in good health and CMV-seronegative. The sample taken for sequencing was PBMCs. This rearrangement joins TRBV7-7 to TRBJ2-5; TRBD1 aligns across 10 bases. For the CDR3, the DNA is TGTGCTAGCACCTGGGGACAGGGGCCCGGGGAGACCCAGTACTTC. Translating it yields CASTWGQGPGETQYF.